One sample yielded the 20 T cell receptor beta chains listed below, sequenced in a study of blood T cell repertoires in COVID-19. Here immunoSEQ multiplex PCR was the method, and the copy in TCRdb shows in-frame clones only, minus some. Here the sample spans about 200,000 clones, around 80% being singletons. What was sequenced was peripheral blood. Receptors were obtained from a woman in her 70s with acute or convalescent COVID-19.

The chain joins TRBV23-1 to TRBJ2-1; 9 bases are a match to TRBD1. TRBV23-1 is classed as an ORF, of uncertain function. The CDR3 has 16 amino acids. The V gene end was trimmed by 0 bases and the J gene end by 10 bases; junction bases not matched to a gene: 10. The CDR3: CASSQSDPGTGKEQFF. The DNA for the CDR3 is TGCGCCAGCAGTCAATCCGACCCGGGGACAGGGAAGGAGCAGTTCTTC.

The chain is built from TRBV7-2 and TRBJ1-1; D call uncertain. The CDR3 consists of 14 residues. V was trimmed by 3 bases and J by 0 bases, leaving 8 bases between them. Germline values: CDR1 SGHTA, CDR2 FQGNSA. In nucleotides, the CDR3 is TGTGCCAGCAGCTTGAGGGTGGTGAACACTGAAGCTTTCTTT. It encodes CASSLRVVNTEAFF.

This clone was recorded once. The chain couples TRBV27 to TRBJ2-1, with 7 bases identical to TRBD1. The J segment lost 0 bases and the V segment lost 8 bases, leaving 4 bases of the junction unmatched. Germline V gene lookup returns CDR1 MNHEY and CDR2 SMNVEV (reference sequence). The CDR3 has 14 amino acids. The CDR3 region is CASGDRDSYNEQFF. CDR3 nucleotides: TGTGCCAGCGGCGACAGGGACTCCTACAATGAGCAGTTCTTC.

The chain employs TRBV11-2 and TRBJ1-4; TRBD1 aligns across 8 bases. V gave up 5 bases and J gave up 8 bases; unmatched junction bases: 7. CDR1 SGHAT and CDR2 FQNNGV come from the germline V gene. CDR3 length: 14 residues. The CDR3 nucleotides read TGTGCCAGCAGCCATGGACAGGGATACGAAAAACTGTTTTTT. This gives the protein CASSHGQGYEKLFF.

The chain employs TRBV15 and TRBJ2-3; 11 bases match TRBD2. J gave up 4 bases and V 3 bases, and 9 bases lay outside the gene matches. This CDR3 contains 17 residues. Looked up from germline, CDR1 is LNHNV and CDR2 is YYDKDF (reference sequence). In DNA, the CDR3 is TGTGCCACCAGCAGGGGATATCTAGCGGGGGGAGCAGATACGCAGTATTTT. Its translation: CATSRGYLAGGADTQYF.

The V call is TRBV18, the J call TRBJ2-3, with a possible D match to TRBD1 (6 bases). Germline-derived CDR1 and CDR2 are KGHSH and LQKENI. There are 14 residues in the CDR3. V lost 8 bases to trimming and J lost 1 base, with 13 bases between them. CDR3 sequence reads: CASHVGGGTDTQYF. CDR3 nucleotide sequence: TGTGCCAGCCACGTAGGGGGAGGCACAGATACGCAGTATTTT. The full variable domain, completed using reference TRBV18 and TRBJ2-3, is NAGVMQNPRHLVRRRGQEARLRCSPMKGHSHVYWYRQLPEEGLKFMVYLQKENIIDESGMPKERFSAEFPKEGPSILRIQQVVRGDSAAYFCASHVGGGTDTQYFGPGTRLTVL.

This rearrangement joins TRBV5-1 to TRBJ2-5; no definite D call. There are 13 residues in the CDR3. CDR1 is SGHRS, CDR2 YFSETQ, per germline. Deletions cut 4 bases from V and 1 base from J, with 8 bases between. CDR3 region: CASSTGSQETQYF. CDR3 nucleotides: TGCGCCAGCAGCACCGGGTCCCAAGAGACCCAGTACTTC.

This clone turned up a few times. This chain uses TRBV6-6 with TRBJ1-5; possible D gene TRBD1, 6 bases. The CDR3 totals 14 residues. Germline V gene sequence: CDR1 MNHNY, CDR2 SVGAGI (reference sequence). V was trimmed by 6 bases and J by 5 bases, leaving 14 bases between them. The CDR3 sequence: CASRLTGTHQPQHF. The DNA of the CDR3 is TGTGCCAGCAGACTTACAGGGACCCATCAGCCCCAGCATTTT.

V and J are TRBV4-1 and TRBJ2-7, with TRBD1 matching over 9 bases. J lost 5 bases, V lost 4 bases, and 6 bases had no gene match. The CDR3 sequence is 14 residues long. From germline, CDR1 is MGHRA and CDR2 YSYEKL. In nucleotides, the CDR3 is TGCGCCAGCAGCCCGGGACAGGGTGTCAACGAGCAGTACTTC. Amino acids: CASSPGQGVNEQYF.

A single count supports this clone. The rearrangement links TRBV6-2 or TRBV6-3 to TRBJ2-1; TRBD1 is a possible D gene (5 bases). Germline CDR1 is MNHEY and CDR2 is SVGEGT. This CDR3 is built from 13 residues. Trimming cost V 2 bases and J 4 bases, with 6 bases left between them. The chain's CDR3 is CASSYNRYNEQFF. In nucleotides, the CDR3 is TGTGCCAGCAGTTACAACAGGTACAATGAGCAGTTCTTC.

CDR3 protein: CVFSYGSSYNEQFF. The DNA for the CDR3 is TGTGTTTTCTCATATGGGAGCTCCTACAATGAGCAGTTCTTC. The rearrangement links TRBV7-9 to TRBJ2-1; possibly TRBD2 for D (5 bases). The germline V gene has CDR1 SEHNR and CDR2 FQNEAQ (reference sequence). The CDR3 runs 14 residues. Full variable domain (rest looked up from reference TRBV7-9 and TRBJ2-1): DTGVSQNPRHKITKRGQNVTFRCDPISEHNRLYWYRQTLGQGPEFLTYFQNEAQLEKSRLLSDRFSAERPKGSFSTLEIQRTEQGDSAMYLCVFSYGSSYNEQFFGPGTRLTVL.

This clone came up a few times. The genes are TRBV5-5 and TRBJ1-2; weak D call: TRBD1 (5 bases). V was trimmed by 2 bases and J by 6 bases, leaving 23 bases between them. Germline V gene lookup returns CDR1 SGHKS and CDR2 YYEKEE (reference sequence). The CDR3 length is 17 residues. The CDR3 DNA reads TGTGCCAGCAGCTTTGGGACGGCCGGGCCAGGGAGGGATGGCTACACCTTC. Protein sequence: CASSFGTAGPGRDGYTF.

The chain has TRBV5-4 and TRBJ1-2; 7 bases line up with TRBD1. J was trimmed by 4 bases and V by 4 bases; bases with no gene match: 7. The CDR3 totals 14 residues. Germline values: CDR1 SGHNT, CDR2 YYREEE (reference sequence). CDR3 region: CASSGTSGGYGYTF. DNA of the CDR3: TGTGCCAGCAGCGGAACTTCAGGGGGCTATGGCTACACCTTC.

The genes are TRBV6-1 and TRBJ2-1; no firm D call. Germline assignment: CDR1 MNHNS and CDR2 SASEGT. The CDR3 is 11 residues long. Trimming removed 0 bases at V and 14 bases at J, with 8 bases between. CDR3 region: CASSEAEVEFF. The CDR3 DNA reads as TGTGCCAGCAGTGAAGCAGAGGTGGAGTTCTTC.

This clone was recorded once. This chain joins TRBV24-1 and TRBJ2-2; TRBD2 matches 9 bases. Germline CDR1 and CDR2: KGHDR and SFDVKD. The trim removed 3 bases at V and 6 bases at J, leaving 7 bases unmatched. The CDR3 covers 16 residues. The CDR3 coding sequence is TGTGCCACCAGTGATGATGGACTAGCGAGGGCCGGGGAGCTGTTTTTT. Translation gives CATSDDGLARAGELFF.

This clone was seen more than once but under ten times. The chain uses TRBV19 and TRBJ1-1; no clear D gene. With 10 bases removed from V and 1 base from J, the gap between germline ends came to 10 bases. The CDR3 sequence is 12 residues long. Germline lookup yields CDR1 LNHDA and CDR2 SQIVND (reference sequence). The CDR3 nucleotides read TGTGCCACTACGACACAGAACACTGAAGCTTTCTTT. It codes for CATTTQNTEAFF.

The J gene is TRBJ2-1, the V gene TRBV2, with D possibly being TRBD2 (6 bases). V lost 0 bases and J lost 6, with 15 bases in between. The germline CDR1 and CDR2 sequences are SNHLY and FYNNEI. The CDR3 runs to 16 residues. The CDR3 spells CASSEAFPGTGNEQFF. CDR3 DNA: TGTGCCAGCAGTGAAGCATTCCCCGGGACTGGCAATGAGCAGTTCTTC. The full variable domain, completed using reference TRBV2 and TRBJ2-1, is EPEVTQTPSHQVTQMGQEVILRCVPISNHLYFYWYRQILGQKVEFLVSFYNNEISEKSEIFDDQFSVERPDGSNFTLKIRSTKLEDSAMYFCASSEAFPGTGNEQFFGPGTRLTVL.

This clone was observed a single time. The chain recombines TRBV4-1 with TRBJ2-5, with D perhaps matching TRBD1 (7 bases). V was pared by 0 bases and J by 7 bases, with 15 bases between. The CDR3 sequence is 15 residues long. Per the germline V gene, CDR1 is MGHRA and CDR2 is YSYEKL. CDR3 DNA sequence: TGCGCCAGCAGCCAAGATAGGGGGCGGGGAGGGACCCAGTACTTC. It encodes CASSQDRGRGGTQYF.

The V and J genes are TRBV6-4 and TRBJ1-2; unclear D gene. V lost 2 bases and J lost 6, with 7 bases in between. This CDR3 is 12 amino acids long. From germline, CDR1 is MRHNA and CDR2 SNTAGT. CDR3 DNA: TGTGCCAGCAGTGACAACGGTAATGGCTACACCTTC. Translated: CASSDNGNGYTF.

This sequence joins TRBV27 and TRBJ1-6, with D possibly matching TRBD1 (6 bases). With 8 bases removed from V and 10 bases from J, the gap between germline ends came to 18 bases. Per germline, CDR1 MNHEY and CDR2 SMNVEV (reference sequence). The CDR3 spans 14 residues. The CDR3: CASRNPDSGSPLHF. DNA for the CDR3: TGTGCCAGCCGGAACCCGGACAGCGGATCACCCCTCCACTTT.